One sample yielded the 19 T cell receptor beta chains listed below, sequenced in a study of cytomegalovirus exposure and HLA in healthy donors. The primer mix had 60 Vbeta and 13 Jbeta primers. Assay: immunoSEQ multiplex PCR; the TCRdb copy retains only in-frame clones and omits some. The profile shows 150,000 or so clones, roughly four fifths of them singletons. The sequencing sample was made of PBMCs. The receptor set was obtained from a male donor in good health and CMV-seronegative.

The V gene is TRBV27, the J gene TRBJ2-5; 12 nucleotides agree with TRBD2. Germline V gene lookup returns CDR1 MNHEY and CDR2 SMNVEV (reference sequence). The trim removed 6 bases at V and 4 bases at J, leaving 6 bases unmatched. The CDR3 extends over 15 amino acids. CDR3 nucleotide sequence: TGTGCCAGCAGCCCTATGACTAGCGGGAGAGAGACCCAGTACTTC. Encoded protein: CASSPMTSGRETQYF.

This clone has just one count. In nucleotides, the CDR3 is TGCGCCAGCAGCTCACCAAATATCGAGTTCAGGGCAGATACGCAGTATTTT. Protein sequence: CASSSPNIEFRADTQYF. V gene TRBV5-1 combines with J gene TRBJ2-3; D may be TRBD1 (5 bases). V shed 3 bases and J shed 4 bases, with 21 bases lying between them. The germline gives CDR1 SGHRS, CDR2 YFSETQ. The CDR3 is 17 residues long. The full variable domain, in which reference TRBV5-1 and TRBJ2-3 provide the parts outside the CDR3, is KAGVTQTPRYLIKTRGQQVTLSCSPISGHRSVSWYQQTPGQGLQFLFEYFSETQRNKGNFPGRFSGRQFSNSRSEMNVSTLELGDSALYLCASSSPNIEFRADTQYFGPGTRLTVL.

As for this clone: An end of the junction differs from the germline gene, which may be a read error. The chain couples TRBV27 to TRBJ1-2; the D gene is possibly TRBD1 (5 bases). In germline, CDR1 is MNHEY, CDR2 SMNVEV (reference sequence). The CDR3 has 14 amino acids. Written as DNA, the CDR3 is TGTGCCAGCACCAACCCGGGGGGAACATATGGCTGCACCTTC. As protein: CASTNPGGTYGCTF.

The rearrangement joins TRBV28 to TRBJ2-3; D remains unclear. From germline, CDR1 is MDHEN and CDR2 SYDVKM. This CDR3 comprises 13 residues. V gave up 5 bases and J gave up 6 bases, with 12 bases separating them. CDR3 coding DNA: TGTGCCAGCAGTACTCCCTCCCTTGATACGCAGTATTTT. The encoded protein is CASSTPSLDTQYF.

J is TRBJ2-3 and V is TRBV5-1; 11 bases map to TRBD2. Trimming took 4 bases from V and 6 from J; bases not matched to a gene: 7. This CDR3 has 15 amino acids. Germline V gives CDR1 SGHRS, CDR2 YFSETQ. This CDR3 reads CASSRGLAGPDTQYF. CDR3 nucleotides: TGCGCCAGCAGCCGTGGACTAGCGGGCCCGGATACGCAGTATTTT.

V is TRBV6-1 and J is TRBJ1-4; D perhaps matches TRBD1 (5 bases). From germline, CDR1 is MNHNS and CDR2 SASEGT. V was trimmed by 2 bases and J by 4 bases, leaving 5 bases between them. There are 13 residues in the CDR3. CDR3 DNA sequence: TGTGCCAGCAGTGAACAGGGTAATGAAAAACTGTTTTTT. Translation: CASSEQGNEKLFF.

V is TRBV5-4 and J is TRBJ1-6; weak D call: TRBD1 (6 bases). The CDR3 covers 14 residues. Germline V gene lookup returns CDR1 SGHNT and CDR2 YYREEE (reference sequence). V shed 4 bases and J shed 3 bases, with 8 bases lying between them. CDR3: CASSHRDYNSPLHF. CDR3 DNA sequence: TGTGCCAGCAGCCACAGGGACTATAATTCACCCCTCCACTTT.

This rearrangement joins TRBV7-8 to TRBJ1-5; possible D gene TRBD1, 5 bases. Trimming cost V 6 bases and J 2 bases, with 20 bases left between them. The CDR3 sequence is 17 residues long. Per germline, CDR1 SGHVS and CDR2 FQNEAQ. CDR3 sequence: CASRGDEEGEGNQPQHF. In nucleotides, the CDR3 is TGTGCCAGCAGGGGGGACGAGGAGGGAGAAGGCAATCAGCCCCAGCATTTT.

V and J are TRBV7-9 and TRBJ2-7, with 9 bases that match TRBD1. This CDR3 has 15 amino acids. The germline gives CDR1 SEHNR, CDR2 FQNEAQ (reference sequence). V lost 5 bases, J lost 2 bases, and 7 bases stayed unmatched. This CDR3 is CASSLTGTGPYEQYF. The CDR3 DNA reads as TGTGCCAGCAGCCTTACCGGGACAGGGCCCTACGAGCAGTACTTC.

The CDR3 nucleotides are TGTGCCAGCAGTTTATGGAGGCCAGGGGGTGGAAACACCATATATTTT. This translates into CASSLWRPGGGNTIYF. V and J are TRBV28 and TRBJ1-3; 7 bases map to TRBD1. V gave up 0 bases and J gave up 3 bases; unmatched junction bases: 5. CDR1 and CDR2 (germline): MDHEN, SYDVKM. The CDR3 extends over 16 amino acids. The complete variable domain, with remaining parts taken from reference TRBV28 and TRBJ1-3, reads DVKVTQSSRYLVKRTGEKVFLECVQDMDHENMFWYRQDPGLGLRLIYFSYDVKMKEKGDIPEGYSVSREKKERFSLILESASTNQTSMYLCASSLWRPGGGNTIYFGEGSWLTVV.

In nucleotides, the CDR3 is TGCGCCAGCAGCAACGAACAGGGTTCTTATGGCTACACCTTC. Its protein product is CASSNEQGSYGYTF. The chain carries TRBV5-1 and TRBJ1-2; D is possibly TRBD1 (6 bases). V lost 4 bases and J 5 bases, leaving 15 bases between the germline ends. The V gene's germline CDR1 is SGHRS and CDR2 YFSETQ. The CDR3 runs to 14 residues.

The V and J genes are TRBV5-1 and TRBJ2-5; 7 bases are a match to TRBD2. Germline V lookup: CDR1 SGHRS, CDR2 YFSETQ. V lost 2 bases and J lost 2; bases outside the gene matches: 6. This CDR3 region has 15 residues. The CDR3 DNA sequence: TGCGCCAGCAGCTTTGTGGGAGCGGGGCAAGAGACCCAGTACTTC. Amino acids: CASSFVGAGQETQYF.

J is TRBJ2-3 and V is TRBV6-5; 14 bases align to TRBD2. With V trimmed by 5 bases and J by 8 bases, 6 bases remained unmatched. The CDR3 sequence is 15 residues long. Germline V CDR1 and CDR2: MNHEY, SVGAGI. The CDR3, as DNA: TGTGCCAGCAGTAGACTAGCGGGAGGGGGTGGTACGCAGTATTTT. Protein product: CASSRLAGGGGTQYF.

The V gene is TRBV6-7, the J gene TRBJ2-3, with no clear D. TRBV6-7 is given ORF status, its function remaining uncertain. The ends were cut back, 2 bases at V and 10 bases at J, with 10 bases in the middle. This CDR3 comprises 12 residues. DNA of the CDR3: TGTGCCAGCAGTTACAGGAGTCATCCGCAGTATTTT. It is translated as CASSYRSHPQYF.

The V gene is TRBV7-2, the J gene TRBJ1-2; a weak D match, TRBD1 (6 bases). V was clipped by 4 bases and J by 2 bases, with 8 bases between them. The CDR3 totals 13 residues. Germline V gene sequence: CDR1 SGHTA, CDR2 FQGNSA. The CDR3 protein is CASSSGQNYGYTF. The CDR3 DNA follows: TGTGCCAGCAGCTCCGGACAGAACTATGGCTACACCTTC.

The V gene is TRBV6-5, the J gene TRBJ2-1; no firm D call. CDR3 length: 13 residues. Germline values: CDR1 MNHEY, CDR2 SVGAGI. Trimming stripped 8 bases from V and 3 bases from J, with 11 bases between. The DNA for the CDR3 is TGTGCCAGCCTGTCGCAGAACTACAATGAGCAGTTCTTC. Translation: CASLSQNYNEQFF.

The genes are TRBV13 and TRBJ2-1; 8 positions agree with TRBD1. Germline-derived CDR1 and CDR2 are PRHDT and FYEKMQ (reference sequence). CDR3 size: 19 residues. V trimming: 3 bases; J trimming: 0 bases; junction bases outside the gene matches: 13. The CDR3 DNA reads TGTGCCAGCAGCTTCGCGGGACAGGTGGGGGAGAGCTCCTACAATGAGCAGTTCTTC. The encoded protein is CASSFAGQVGESSYNEQFF. The variable domain in full, with the rest retrieved from reference TRBV13 and TRBJ2-1, is AAGVIQSPRHLIKEKRETATLKCYPIPRHDTVYWYQQGPGQDPQFLISFYEKMQSDKGSIPDRFSAQQFSDYHSELNMSSLELGDSALYFCASSFAGQVGESSYNEQFFGPGTRLTVL.

Details on this clone: The sample holds other DNA sequences that translate to the same CDR3. J is TRBJ1-5 and V is TRBV7-8; 7 bases map to TRBD1. The germline CDR1 and CDR2 sequences are SGHVS and FQNEAQ. With V trimmed by 5 bases and J by 7 bases, 5 bases remained unmatched. This CDR3 comprises 13 residues. The CDR3 region is CASSMDRRQPQHF. The CDR3 DNA follows: TGTGCCAGCAGCATGGACAGGCGGCAGCCCCAGCATTTT.

The chain is built from TRBV11-3 and TRBJ2-1; 13 bases are a match to TRBD2. V gave up 2 bases and J gave up 8 bases; unmatched junction bases: 6. Germline V lookup: CDR1 SGHNT, CDR2 YENEEA. The CDR3 loop spans 16 amino acids. CDR3 in amino acids: CASSLSTSGGQYEQFF. In DNA form, the CDR3 reads TGTGCCAGCAGCTTATCGACTAGCGGGGGGCAGTATGAGCAGTTCTTC.